These 17 T cell receptor beta chains were sequenced from one sample in a study of OX40 agonist ivuxolimab in advanced cancers. TCRdb's copy holds only in-frame clones and misses some; the assay was immunoSEQ multiplex PCR. The table lists under 100,000 clones, approximately 87% of them singletons. The source was CD4+ or CD8+ T cells sorted from blood, collected in a trial of the OX40 agonist ivuxolimab. The receptors were sampled from an adult with an advanced solid tumor such as melanoma, head and neck, liver or kidney cancer.

The V call is TRBV5-8, the J call TRBJ2-6, with D possibly being TRBD1 (6 bases). Germline CDR1 SGHTS, CDR2 YDEGEE. Trimming removed 2 bases at V and 0 bases at J, with 9 bases between. The CDR3 spans 16 residues. The CDR3 is CASSFTGSSGANVLTF. As DNA, the CDR3 is TGTGCCAGCAGCTTCACAGGGAGCTCTGGGGCCAACGTCCTGACTTTC.

V usage is TRBV27 and J usage is TRBJ2-7; a possible D gene is TRBD2 (7 bases). Germline CDR1 and CDR2: MNHEY and SMNVEV (reference sequence). V was pared by 4 bases and J by 4 bases, with 17 bases between. The CDR3 extends over 15 amino acids. CDR3 sequence reads: CASSSSPGGYYEQYF. The CDR3 bases are TGTGCCAGCAGTTCTTCACCGGGGGGCTATTACGAGCAGTACTTC.

The V call is TRBV15, the J call TRBJ1-1, with D uncertain. The V and J ends lost 0 bases and 0 bases respectively, with 8 bases between them. This CDR3 has 15 amino acids. The germline gives CDR1 LNHNV, CDR2 YYDKDF (reference sequence). In DNA, the CDR3 is TGTGCCACCAGCAGAGACGAGGACCTGAACACTGAAGCTTTCTTT. Its translation: CATSRDEDLNTEAFF.

There are a few counts of this clone. The chain carries TRBV6-1 and TRBJ1-3; D is possibly TRBD1 (5 bases). The CDR3 length is 16 residues. Per germline, CDR1 MNHNS and CDR2 SASEGT. V was pared by 1 base and J by 8 bases, with 18 bases between. CDR3 residues: CASSEGAGVYWDTIYF. The CDR3 DNA sequence: TGTGCCAGCAGTGAAGGGGCGGGGGTCTATTGGGACACCATATATTTT.

The J gene is TRBJ2-2, the V gene TRBV30, with 15 bases that match TRBD2. Trimming at V came to 3 bases and at J to 1 base, leaving 18 bases not matched to a gene. The germline V gene encodes CDR1 GTSNPN and CDR2 SVGIG (reference sequence). The CDR3 loop spans 22 amino acids. The CDR3 nucleotides read TGTGCCTGGAGGAGACTCCCGGGGCCGGGACTAGCGGGGGGACTGAACACCGGGGAGCTGTTTTTT. It yields the protein CAWRRLPGPGLAGGLNTGELFF. Full variable domain (remainder filled in from reference TRBV30 and TRBJ2-2): SQTIHQWPATLVQPVGSPLSLECTVEGTSNPNLYWYRQAAGRGLQLLFYSVGIGQISSEVPQNLSASRPQDRQFILSSKKLLLSDSGFYLCAWRRLPGPGLAGGLNTGELFFGEGSRLTVL.

The rearrangement joins TRBV5-1 to TRBJ2-1; 14 nucleotides align to TRBD2. Germline values: CDR1 SGHRS, CDR2 YFSETQ. V lost 0 bases, J lost 4 bases, and 6 bases stayed unmatched. This CDR3 is 18 amino acids long. The CDR3 here is CASSLVGTSGGTYNEQFF. CDR3 DNA sequence: TGCGCCAGCAGCTTGGTGGGGACTAGCGGGGGAACTTACAATGAGCAGTTCTTC.

This clone was counted a few times. The gene calls are TRBV2 and TRBJ2-2; 7 bases are a match to TRBD2. J gave up 4 bases and V 8 bases, and 7 bases lay outside the gene matches. This CDR3 region has 14 residues. CDR1 is SNHLY, CDR2 FYNNEI, per germline. In DNA form, the CDR3 reads TGTGCCAGCCGGCGGGGGACGGGCACCGGGGAGCTGTTTTTT. Translated: CASRRGTGTGELFF.

V is TRBV30 and J is TRBJ2-3, with a weak D call TRBD1 (5 bases). From germline, CDR1 is GTSNPN and CDR2 SVGIG (reference sequence). V was clipped by 7 bases and J by 4 bases, with 27 bases between them. The CDR3 length is 17 residues. The CDR3 bases are TGTGCCTTCCGGCCGCAGGGAAATCGTGATACTGCAGATACGCAGTATTTT. This sequence encodes CAFRPQGNRDTADTQYF.

The chain joins TRBV28 to TRBJ2-6; D possibly matches TRBD1 or TRBD2 (5 bases each). The CDR3 extends over 15 amino acids. Trimming removed 3 bases from V and 4 bases from J, with 10 bases in between. The germline V gene encodes CDR1 MDHEN and CDR2 SYDVKM. The CDR3 sequence: CASSFGGTGANVLTF. In nucleotides, the CDR3 is TGTGCCAGCAGTTTTGGGGGAACCGGGGCCAACGTCCTGACTTTC.

V and J are TRBV4-3 and TRBJ2-6; weak D call: TRBD2 (7 bases). V shed 0 bases and J shed 4 bases, with 10 bases lying between them. Germline CDR1 LGHNA, CDR2 YSLEER. This CDR3 is built from 16 residues. CDR3 sequence (DNA): TGCGCCAGCAGCCAAGATCGGGGGGCCGGGGCCAACGTCCTGACTTTC. It encodes CASSQDRGAGANVLTF.

The chain employs TRBV5-1 and TRBJ2-5, with no clear D. The germline V gene has CDR1 SGHRS and CDR2 YFSETQ. This CDR3 is built from 13 residues. The ends were cut back, 1 base at V and 4 bases at J, with 8 bases in the middle. The CDR3 nucleotides are TGCGCCAGCAGCTTGTCGCTCCTAGAGACCCAGTACTTC. Its protein is CASSLSLLETQYF.

This clone appeared a single time. The chain is built from TRBV7-9 and TRBJ1-3; D is unclear. V lost 6 bases to trimming and J lost 0 bases, with 6 bases between them. The CDR3 length is 13 residues. Germline assignment: CDR1 SEHNR and CDR2 FQNEAQ (reference sequence). The CDR3 sequence is CASSQSSGNTIYF. The CDR3 DNA is TGTGCCAGCAGTCAGAGCTCTGGAAACACCATATATTTT.

J is TRBJ2-5 and V is TRBV11-2; the D call may be TRBD1 or TRBD2 (5 bases each). V was pared by 1 base and J by 8 bases, with 14 bases between. The CDR3 runs 14 residues. Germline values: CDR1 SGHAT, CDR2 FQNNGV. The CDR3 DNA reads TGTGCCAGCAGCTTAGTCGTGGGGGTTAGTACCCAGTACTTC. Translated, it gives CASSLVVGVSTQYF.

The J gene is TRBJ2-2, the V gene TRBV7-9, with unresolved D. The CDR3 extends over 13 amino acids. Germline assignment: CDR1 SEHNR and CDR2 FQNEAQ (reference sequence). V was cut by 0 bases and J by 7 bases, with 6 bases left in between. This CDR3 reads CASSLARSGELFF. Written as DNA, the CDR3 is TGTGCCAGCAGCTTAGCCAGGAGCGGGGAGCTGTTTTTT.

V and J are TRBV6-5 and TRBJ1-1, with TRBD1 as a possible D gene (6 bases). The V end was cut by 1 base, the J end by 3 bases, with 15 bases between. The CDR3 is made up of 16 amino acids. Germline V gene sequence: CDR1 MNHEY, CDR2 SVGAGI. The CDR3 region is CASSYWTVGGYTEAFF. The CDR3 DNA sequence: TGTGCCAGCAGTTACTGGACAGTTGGGGGGTACACTGAAGCTTTCTTT.

The chain employs TRBV5-4 and TRBJ2-2; 7 bases align to TRBD1. The germline CDR1 and CDR2 sequences are SGHNT and YYREEE (reference sequence). V gave up 2 bases and J gave up 4 bases; unmatched junction bases: 5. The CDR3 length is 15 residues. CDR3 coding DNA: TGTGCCAGCAGCTTCCTTCAGGGGGTCACCGGGGAGCTGTTTTTT. Its protein product is CASSFLQGVTGELFF.

This chain connects TRBV11-1 to TRBJ1-1; unclear D gene. The germline V gene has CDR1 SGHAT and CDR2 FQDESV (reference sequence). V lost 1 base to trimming and J lost 1 base, with 7 bases between them. The CDR3 contains 14 residues. CDR3 bases: TGTGCCAGCAGCTTAGATTCCGGGAACACTGAAGCTTTCTTT. Translating it yields CASSLDSGNTEAFF.